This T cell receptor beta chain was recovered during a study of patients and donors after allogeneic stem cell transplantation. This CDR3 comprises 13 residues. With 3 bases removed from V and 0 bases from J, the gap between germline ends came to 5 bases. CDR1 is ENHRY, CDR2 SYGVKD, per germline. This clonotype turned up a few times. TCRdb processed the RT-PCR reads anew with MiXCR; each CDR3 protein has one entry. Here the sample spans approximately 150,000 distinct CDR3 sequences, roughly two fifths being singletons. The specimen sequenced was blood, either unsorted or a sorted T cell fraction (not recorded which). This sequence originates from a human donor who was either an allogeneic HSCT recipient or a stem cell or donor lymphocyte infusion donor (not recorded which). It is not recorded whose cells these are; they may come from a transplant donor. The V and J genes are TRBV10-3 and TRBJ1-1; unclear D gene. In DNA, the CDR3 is TGTGCCATCAGTGACGGATTGAACACTGAAGCTTTCTTT. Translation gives CAISDGLNTEAFF.